This T cell receptor beta chain was sequenced during a study of blood T cell repertoires in COVID-19. For the study at large: The study drew acute and convalescent COVID-19 samples from the United States, Italy and Spain.

Assay: immunoSEQ multiplex PCR; the TCRdb copy retains only in-frame clones and omits some. The sample lists about 170,000 clones; roughly 90% were seen once. The CDR3 spans 15 residues. Trimming at V came to 3 bases and at J to 4 bases, leaving 6 bases not matched to a gene. In germline, CDR1 is KGHDR, CDR2 SFDVKD. The chain couples TRBV24-1 to TRBJ2-3; 7 nucleotides agree with TRBD1. This receptor was identified in a man aged 25-40 years with COVID-19, enrolled during active disease. The specimen sequenced was peripheral blood. In DNA form, the CDR3 reads TGTGCCACCAGTGATACCTCGACAGGGCCAGATACGCAGTATTTT. As protein: CATSDTSTGPDTQYF.